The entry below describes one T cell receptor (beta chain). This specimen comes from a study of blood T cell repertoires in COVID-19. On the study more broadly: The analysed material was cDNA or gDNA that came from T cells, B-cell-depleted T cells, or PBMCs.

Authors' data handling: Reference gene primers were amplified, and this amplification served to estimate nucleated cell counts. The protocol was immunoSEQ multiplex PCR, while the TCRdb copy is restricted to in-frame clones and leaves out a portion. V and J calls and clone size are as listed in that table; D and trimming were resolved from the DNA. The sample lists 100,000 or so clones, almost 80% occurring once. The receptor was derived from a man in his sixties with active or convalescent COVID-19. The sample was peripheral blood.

The CDR3 DNA reads as TGTGCCAGCGGAGGGACTAGCGCGAACACCGGGGAGCTGTTTTTT. It encodes CASGGTSANTGELFF. The chain employs TRBV6-5 and TRBJ2-2; 10 nucleotides agree with TRBD2. V shed 8 bases and J 0 bases; nucleotides not matched to a gene: 3. CDR3 length equals 15 residues. CDR1 and CDR2 from the germline V gene are MNHEY and SVGAGI.